A single sample is the source of the 32 T cell receptor beta chains below, sequenced in a study of T-cell reconstitution after alpha-beta-depleted transplantation in children. During its preparation, the TCRbeta library received unique molecular identifiers. Each CDR3 protein gets one entry after TCRdb re-called the PCR reads with MiXCR. This table has 300,000 to 400,000 distinct CDR3 sequences, about 14% appearing once. The sequencing here drew on PBMCs, taken from the stem cell graft. The receptors were sampled from a human donor who donated a stem cell graft to a child with Fanconi anemia.

The chain combines TRBV5-1 with TRBJ2-1, with D perhaps TRBD1 (5 bases). CDR1 is SGHRS and CDR2 is YFSETQ in the germline V gene. The CDR3 has 15 residues. V lost 1 base and J 7 bases, leaving 15 bases between the germline ends. Written as DNA, the CDR3 is TGCGCCAGCAGCTTGTCCCTGAGACAGTGGAATGAGCAGTTCTTC. Its translation is CASSLSLRQWNEQFF.

Many counts were recorded for this clonotype. The chain has TRBV27 and TRBJ2-1, with a tentative D call TRBD1 (5 bases). CDR1 is MNHEY and CDR2 is SMNVEV in the germline V gene (reference sequence). The V end was cut by 3 bases, the J end by 9 bases, with 15 bases between. The CDR3 has 14 residues. CDR3 DNA sequence: TGTGCCAGCAGTTTGGACATCGGCAGGGTTGAGCAGTTCTTC. Protein sequence: CASSLDIGRVEQFF.

This chain uses TRBV10-3 with TRBJ1-2, with D possibly TRBD1 on 6 matching bases. CDR1 ENHRY and CDR2 SYGVKD come from the germline V gene. V dropped 11 bases and J dropped 5 bases, with 15 bases sitting between them. This CDR3 has 12 residues. The CDR3 sequence: CALLGGEYGYTF. CDR3 DNA sequence: TGTGCCCTGCTTGGGGGCGAATATGGCTACACCTTC.

This clonotype has only a few counts. This chain uses TRBV20-1 with TRBJ2-1; perhaps TRBD2 as D (6 bases). This CDR3 comprises 16 residues. V was cut by 0 bases and J by 5 bases, with 17 bases left in between. CDR1 DFQATT and CDR2 SNEGSKA come from the germline V gene (reference sequence). The CDR3 region is CSAREGGMGTDNEQFF. The CDR3 DNA reads TGCAGTGCTAGAGAGGGCGGGATGGGCACCGACAATGAGCAGTTCTTC.

This clonotype was seen many times. The chain carries TRBV2 and TRBJ2-2; 7 positions agree with TRBD1. The germline V gene encodes CDR1 SNHLY and CDR2 FYNNEI. V trimming: 6 bases; J trimming: 6 bases; junction bases outside the gene matches: 4. The CDR3 is made up of 13 amino acids. The CDR3 nucleotides read TGTGCCAGCAGCGTGACAGGGCCCGGGGAGCTGTTTTTT. It encodes CASSVTGPGELFF.

This clonotype was observed a handful of times. The CDR3 region is CASSLTSAEQYF. In DNA, the CDR3 is TGTGCCAGCAGCCTAACTAGCGCCGAGCAGTACTTC. The gene calls are TRBV7-9 and TRBJ2-7; TRBD2 agrees at 7 bases. Trimming at V came to 5 bases and at J to 6 bases, leaving 4 bases not matched to a gene. This CDR3 spans 12 amino acids. Germline-derived CDR1 and CDR2 are SEHNR and FQNEAQ (reference sequence). The full variable domain, its missing parts supplied by reference TRBV7-9 and TRBJ2-7, is DTGVSQNPRHKITKRGQNVTFRCDPISEHNRLYWYRQTLGQGPEFLTYFQNEAQLEKSRLLSDRFSAERPKGSFSTLEIQRTEQGDSAMYLCASSLTSAEQYFGPGTRLTVT.

This clonotype was seen a handful of times. The chain has TRBV29-1 and TRBJ1-3; no clear D. Per the germline V gene, CDR1 is SQVTM and CDR2 is ANQGSEA. CDR3 length: 13 residues. V lost 4 bases and J lost 4, with 11 bases in between. CDR3: CSVAMENGNTIYF. CDR3 sequence (DNA): TGCAGCGTTGCGATGGAGAACGGAAACACCATATATTTT.

In this sample, this clonotype turned up a few times. The gene calls are TRBV4-3 and TRBJ1-1, with D possibly matching TRBD1 (5 bases). CDR3 length: 12 residues. The germline CDR1 and CDR2 sequences are LGHNA and YSLEER. Deletions cut 1 base from V and 9 bases from J, with 9 bases between. In nucleotides, the CDR3 is TGCGCCAGCAGCCAAGGGGACGGCAAAGCTTTCTTT. Translating gives CASSQGDGKAFF.

This clonotype was recorded many times. The J gene is TRBJ2-2, the V gene TRBV27, with D tentatively TRBD1 (6 bases). Trimming shortened V by 6 bases and J by 7 bases, and 12 bases separated the two germline ends. CDR3 length: 13 amino acids. Looked up from germline, CDR1 is MNHEY and CDR2 is SMNVEV (reference sequence). CDR3 sequence reads: CASRGAAGGELFF. The CDR3 nucleotides read TGTGCCAGCAGGGGGGCGGCGGGCGGGGAGCTGTTTTTT.

This clonotype was counted ten times or more. V is TRBV11-2 and J is TRBJ2-2; D remains ambiguous. Germline CDR1 SGHAT, CDR2 FQNNGV. This CDR3 has 14 amino acids. Trimming stripped 1 base from V and 5 bases from J, with 8 bases between. The CDR3 DNA reads as TGTGCCAGCAGCTTAGGACCATATACCGGGGAGCTGTTTTTT. It specifies CASSLGPYTGELFF.

This clonotype came up a few times. This chain joins TRBV5-1 and TRBJ2-7; perhaps D is TRBD1 or TRBD2 (6 bases each). Germline V gene data show CDR1 as SGHRS and CDR2 as YFSETQ. CDR3 length: 14 residues. V was pared by 4 bases and J by 2 bases, with 13 bases between. CDR3 nucleotide sequence: TGCGCCAGCAGCCCGGTAGGGGGGCCCTACGAGCAGTACGTC. Its protein is CASSPVGGPYEQYV.

The table lists this clonotype with a few counts. J is TRBJ1-3 and V is TRBV25-1, with D possibly being TRBD1 (6 bases). Trimming cost V 2 bases and J 6 bases, with 8 bases left between them. The germline gives CDR1 MGHDK, CDR2 SYGVNS. The CDR3 length is 13 residues. The CDR3 DNA reads TGTGCCAGCAGTGAAACAGGGCTAAACACCATATATTTT. It encodes CASSETGLNTIYF.

The V gene is TRBV12-3 or TRBV12-4, the J gene TRBJ1-2; D call uncertain. Trimming stripped 1 base from V and 7 bases from J, with 10 bases between. The CDR3 has 13 residues. CDR3 DNA sequence: TGTGCCAGCAGTTTAGTTCATGGAGGTGGCTACACCTTC. This encodes CASSLVHGGGYTF.

This clonotype was counted a few times. For the CDR3, the DNA is TGTGCCAGCAGTTACAGGGGCGGTAATTCACCCCTCCACTTT. Encoded protein: CASSYRGGNSPLHF. The V call is TRBV2, the J call TRBJ1-6; 7 positions agree with TRBD1. J gave up 6 bases and V 5 bases, and 4 bases lay outside the gene matches. The CDR3 runs 14 residues. Germline CDR1 reads SNHLY; CDR2 reads FYNNEI.

The sample holds many counts of this clonotype. This chain joins TRBV3-1 and TRBJ2-2; D gene uncertain. Germline CDR1 and CDR2: LGHDT and YNNKEL (reference sequence). Between the trimmed V and J ends, which lost 2 bases and 6 bases, there was a span of 7 bases. This CDR3 comprises 13 residues. The CDR3 DNA sequence: TGTGCCAGCAGCCAAAATTTAGCCGGGGAGCTGTTTTTT. Translation: CASSQNLAGELFF.

This clonotype was counted between two and nine times. The DNA for the CDR3 is TGTGCCAGCAGCCCGTCTCTTGAAAAACTGTTTTTT. The encoded protein is CASSPSLEKLFF. This sequence joins TRBV11-2 and TRBJ1-4, with D unresolved. The CDR3 is 12 amino acids. Germline CDR1 and CDR2: SGHAT and FQNNGV. The V end lost 5 bases, the J end lost 7 bases, and 8 bases lay between the germline ends.

This chain uses TRBV6-2 or TRBV6-3 with TRBJ1-5, with D possibly TRBD1 on 5 matching bases. The CDR3 runs to 17 residues. Germline assignment: CDR1 MNHEY and CDR2 SVGEGT. Trimming removed 5 bases from V and 2 bases from J, with 19 bases in between. The CDR3 DNA reads TGTGCCAGCAGTCGTTCGGAGGGGCGGGTTGGCAATCAGCCCCAGCATTTT. It is translated as CASSRSEGRVGNQPQHF.

This clonotype was detected ten times or more. The rearrangement joins TRBV4-2 to TRBJ2-3; D not certain. The ends were cut back, 4 bases at V and 3 bases at J, with 8 bases in the middle. The CDR3 is 13 residues long. Germline CDR1 is LGHNA and CDR2 is YNFKEQ. As DNA, the CDR3 is TGTGCCAGCAGCCCCGAACGGACAGATACGCAGTATTTT. Encoded protein: CASSPERTDTQYF.

This chain connects TRBV5-1 to TRBJ2-7; either TRBD1 or TRBD2 may fit D (6 bases each). The CDR3 extends over 15 amino acids. Looked up from germline, CDR1 is SGHRS and CDR2 is YFSETQ. With 0 bases removed from V and 2 bases from J, the gap between germline ends came to 12 bases. CDR3 nucleotides: TGCGCCAGCAGCTTGGAGGGGGGTTTGACCTACGAGCAGTACTTC. Amino acids: CASSLEGGLTYEQYF.

This clonotype has only a few counts. The chain carries TRBV7-2 and TRBJ1-1, with D unclear. The length of the CDR3 is 14 residues. Trimming removed 3 bases at V and 1 base at J, with 9 bases between. Germline V CDR1 and CDR2: SGHTA, FQGNSA. The CDR3 DNA reads as TGTGCCAGCAGCTTCAGCACCTCGAACACTGAAGCTTTCTTT. It codes for CASSFSTSNTEAFF. Filled out from reference TRBV7-2 and TRBJ1-1, the complete variable domain reads GAGVSQSPSNKVTEKGKDVELRCDPISGHTALYWYRQSLGQGLEFLIYFQGNSAPDKSGLPSDRFSAERTGGSVSTLTIQRTQQEDSAVYLCASSFSTSNTEAFFGQGTRLTVV.

In its sample, this clonotype was seen a few times. The chain uses TRBV5-5 and TRBJ1-1, with 9 nucleotides matching TRBD1. V gave up 4 bases and J gave up 7 bases; unmatched junction bases: 8. The CDR3 extends over 14 amino acids. From germline, CDR1 is SGHKS and CDR2 YYEKEE (reference sequence). The CDR3 spells CASSQGQGPFEAFF. DNA for the CDR3: TGTGCCAGCAGCCAGGGACAGGGACCTTTTGAAGCTTTCTTT.

The table lists this clonotype with many counts. The rearrangement uses TRBV7-9 and TRBJ1-1, with 8 bases fitting TRBD1. V shed 4 bases and J 5 bases; nucleotides not matched to a gene: 9. This CDR3 contains 15 residues. Germline V gene data show CDR1 as SEHNR and CDR2 as FQNEAQ (reference sequence). The CDR3 reads CASSSPRTGRTEAFF. The CDR3, as DNA: TGTGCCAGCAGCTCACCCCGGACAGGGAGGACTGAAGCTTTCTTT. The full variable domain, its missing parts supplied by reference TRBV7-9 and TRBJ1-1, is DTGVSQNPRHKITKRGQNVTFRCDPISEHNRLYWYRQTLGQGPEFLTYFQNEAQLEKSRLLSDRFSAERPKGSFSTLEIQRTEQGDSAMYLCASSSPRTGRTEAFFGQGTRLTVV.

This clonotype was observed a handful of times. The chain couples TRBV5-5 to TRBJ2-2; no clear D. The CDR3 has 15 residues. V gave up 6 bases and J gave up 2 bases, with 14 bases separating them. Germline CDR1 reads SGHKS; CDR2 reads YYEKEE (reference sequence). Here the CDR3 reads CASIPDSSNTGELFF. The CDR3 nucleotides read TGTGCCAGCATCCCCGACTCCTCCAACACCGGGGAGCTGTTTTTT. Using reference TRBV5-5 and TRBJ2-2 for the parts outside the CDR3, the full variable domain is DAGVTQSPTHLIKTRGQQVTLRCSPISGHKSVSWYQQVLGQGPQFIFQYYEKEERGRGNFPDRFSARQFPNYSSELNVNALLLGDSALYLCASIPDSSNTGELFFGEGSRLTVL.

In its sample, this clonotype was seen many times. The chain joins TRBV6-6 to TRBJ1-6; D uncertain. With 5 bases removed from V and 7 bases from J, the gap between germline ends came to 9 bases. CDR1 is MNHNY, CDR2 SVGAGI, per germline (reference sequence). The CDR3 loop spans 13 amino acids. CDR3 region: CASSRSLNSPLHF. The CDR3 DNA is TGTGCCAGCAGTCGGTCACTAAATTCACCCCTCCACTTT.

This clonotype has just a few counts. The rearrangement uses TRBV12-3 or TRBV12-4 and TRBJ2-2, with 8 bases fitting TRBD1. The V segment lost 0 bases and the J segment 3 bases; nucleotides outside the gene matches: 6. This CDR3 is 17 amino acids long. CDR3 protein: CASSLAQGVRDTGELFF. The DNA for the CDR3 is TGTGCCAGCAGTTTAGCACAGGGGGTTAGAGACACCGGGGAGCTGTTTTTT.

The rearrangement uses TRBV29-1 and TRBJ2-3; 8 bases match TRBD2. V shed 0 bases, J shed 4 bases, and the junction held 6 bases outside the gene matches. Germline assignment: CDR1 SQVTM and CDR2 ANQGSEA. The CDR3 has 15 amino acids. The CDR3 DNA follows: TGCAGCGTTGAAGACCTTTGGACTAGCCCAGATACGCAGTATTTT. This encodes CSVEDLWTSPDTQYF.

The V and J genes are TRBV5-5 and TRBJ2-7; D remains unclear. CDR1 and CDR2 from the germline V gene are SGHKS and YYEKEE (reference sequence). This CDR3 has 12 residues. The germline V and J ends were trimmed by 4 bases and 6 bases, with 11 bases remaining between them. The CDR3 nucleotides are TGTGCCAGCAGCCCATGGGGTCTCGAGCAGTACGTC. Translated, it gives CASSPWGLEQYV.

The chain uses TRBV11-2 and TRBJ2-2, with TRBD2 matching over 9 bases. The V segment lost 1 base and the J segment 4 bases; nucleotides outside the gene matches: 7. Germline V gives CDR1 SGHAT, CDR2 FQNNGV. The CDR3 is made up of 17 amino acids. The CDR3 loop is CASSLGSSGVSTGELFF. The CDR3 region has the DNA TGTGCCAGCAGCTTAGGATCTAGCGGGGTGTCCACCGGGGAGCTGTTTTTT. Variable domain in full (rest from reference TRBV11-2 and TRBJ2-2): EAGVAQSPRYKIIEKRQSVAFWCNPISGHATLYWYQQILGQGPKLLIQFQNNGVVDDSQLPKDRFSAERLKGVDSTLKIQPAKLEDSAVYLCASSLGSSGVSTGELFFGEGSRLTVL.

In its sample, this clonotype was seen a few times. This rearrangement joins TRBV20-1 to TRBJ1-5, with D maybe TRBD1 (6 bases). Germline-derived CDR1 and CDR2 are DFQATT and SNEGSKA (reference sequence). The CDR3 totals 12 residues. With 4 bases removed from V and 4 bases from J, the gap between germline ends came to 8 bases. This CDR3 reads CSAKDRNQPQHF. The CDR3 DNA reads TGCAGTGCTAAGGACAGAAATCAGCCCCAGCATTTT.

Only a few counts were recorded for this clonotype. The germline gene is not matched at one end of the junction; a read error may be the cause. V is TRBV5-1 and J is TRBJ2-1; D perhaps matches TRBD1 (6 bases). Germline V lookup: CDR1 SGHRS, CDR2 YFSETQ. The CDR3 runs 11 residues. The CDR3 spells CASSFTGTWVF. The CDR3 region has the DNA TGCGCCAGCAGCTTCACAGGGACCTGGGTCTTC.

This rearrangement joins TRBV12-3 or TRBV12-4 to TRBJ1-1; D unresolved. This CDR3 has 14 amino acids. V was shortened by 7 bases and J by 4 bases, with 16 bases between the two germline ends. The CDR3 DNA follows: TGTGCCAGCATCTTGGAGGAGTGGGGCACTGAAGCTTTCTTT. It codes for CASILEEWGTEAFF.

V is TRBV7-6 and J is TRBJ2-2; 8 bases match TRBD1. The CDR3 is made up of 15 amino acids. V lost 5 bases and J lost 6; bases outside the gene matches: 8. CDR1 SGHVS and CDR2 FNYEAQ come from the germline V gene. CDR3 in DNA: TGTGCCAGCAGCCGGGGGACAGGAGGAGCCGGGGAGCTGTTTTTT. It encodes CASSRGTGGAGELFF.